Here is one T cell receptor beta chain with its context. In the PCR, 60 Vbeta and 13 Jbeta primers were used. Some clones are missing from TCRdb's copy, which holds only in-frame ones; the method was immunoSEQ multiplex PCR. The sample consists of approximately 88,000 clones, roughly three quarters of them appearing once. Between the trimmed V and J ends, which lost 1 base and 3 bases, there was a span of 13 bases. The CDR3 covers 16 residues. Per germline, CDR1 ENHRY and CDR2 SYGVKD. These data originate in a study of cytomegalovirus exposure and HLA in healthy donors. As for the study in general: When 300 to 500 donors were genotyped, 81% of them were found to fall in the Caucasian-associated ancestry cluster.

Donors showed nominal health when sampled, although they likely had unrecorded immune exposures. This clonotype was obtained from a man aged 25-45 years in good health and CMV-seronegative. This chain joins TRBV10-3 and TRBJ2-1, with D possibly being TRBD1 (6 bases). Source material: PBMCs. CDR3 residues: CAISEYPGQVYNEQFF. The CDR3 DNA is TGTGCCATCAGTGAGTACCCGGGACAAGTCTACAATGAGCAGTTCTTC.